This passage covers 10 T cell receptor beta chains from one sample sequenced in a study of blood T cell repertoires in COVID-19. Sequenced by immunoSEQ multiplex PCR; TCRdb stores in-frame clones only, minus some. The top ten clones hold 7.6% of a sample with approximately 170,000 clones, under 85% of them seen once. The sequencing input was peripheral blood. The receptors come from a woman aged 65 to 85 with COVID-19, enrolled during active disease.

The table lists this clone with a count of one. V usage is TRBV19 and J usage is TRBJ1-1, with D perhaps TRBD1 (6 bases). Germline V gene data show CDR1 as LNHDA and CDR2 as SQIVND (reference sequence). This CDR3 comprises 13 residues. Trimming removed 9 bases from V and 5 bases from J, with 16 bases in between. The CDR3 coding sequence is TGTGCCAGCCAGAACAGGGTTGGGACTGAAGCTTTCTTT. This sequence encodes CASQNRVGTEAFF.

The chain recombines TRBV19 with TRBJ1-5; 9 bases fit TRBD1. V dropped 6 bases and J dropped 0; count of bases not matched to a gene: 18. The CDR3 has 20 amino acids. Germline lookup yields CDR1 LNHDA and CDR2 SQIVND (reference sequence). CDR3 nucleotides: TGTGCCAGTAGCCGGAGATTGGGACAGGGCCCCGCATATAGCAATCAGCCCCAGCATTTT. This sequence encodes CASSRRLGQGPAYSNQPQHF.

The V gene is TRBV7-2, the J gene TRBJ2-7; 7 bases fit TRBD1. After removal of 4 bases from V and 4 bases from J, the junction contained 10 bases not matched to a gene. The CDR3 runs 15 residues. CDR1 SGHTA and CDR2 FQGNSA come from the germline V gene. The DNA for the CDR3 is TGTGCCAGCAGCTCAGGCGGAGACAGGGCATACGAGCAGTACTTC. Protein: CASSSGGDRAYEQYF.

A few counts support this clone. The genes are TRBV24-1 and TRBJ2-2; 8 bases fit TRBD1. The CDR3 is 15 amino acids. CDR1 is KGHDR and CDR2 is SFDVKD in the germline V gene. V shed 4 bases and J 2 bases; nucleotides not matched to a gene: 2. CDR3 DNA: TGTGCCACCAGTGACGACAGGGGTAACACCGGGGAGCTGTTTTTT. As protein: CATSDDRGNTGELFF.

Only a few counts were recorded for this clone. The V gene is TRBV5-1, the J gene TRBJ2-1; possible D gene TRBD2, 6 bases. Trimming took off 6 bases at V and 9 bases at J, with 19 bases between the two ends. The CDR3 consists of 14 residues. Germline V gene lookup returns CDR1 SGHRS and CDR2 YFSETQ. The CDR3 bases are TGCGCCAGCATGGTAGAACTAGCCGTGGGTGAGCAGTTCTTC. This sequence encodes CASMVELAVGEQFF.

This chain uses TRBV6-5 with TRBJ2-7; D ambiguous. In germline, CDR1 is MNHEY, CDR2 SVGAGI. Trimming left V 10 bases short and J 3 bases short, with 10 bases between. The CDR3 runs 11 residues. Written as DNA, the CDR3 is TGTGCCACTTACCGGGTCTACGAGCAGTACTTC. Translating gives CATYRVYEQYF.

The chain joins TRBV6-5 to TRBJ2-7; 10 nucleotides line up with TRBD2. The CDR3 covers 16 residues. The V gene's germline CDR1 is MNHEY and CDR2 SVGAGI. V trimming: 0 bases; J trimming: 2 bases; junction bases outside the gene matches: 4. CDR3 DNA sequence: TGTGCCAGCAGTTACTCCGGGCTAGCGGGAGCCTACGAGCAGTACTTC. Translating gives CASSYSGLAGAYEQYF.

This clone has a handful of counts. This sequence joins TRBV4-1 and TRBJ2-4; 8 positions agree with TRBD1. This CDR3 region has 13 residues. The ends lost 0 bases at V and 10 bases at J; junction bases unmatched: 2. Looked up from germline, CDR1 is MGHRA and CDR2 is YSYEKL. CDR3 loop: CASSQDGQGIQYF. In nucleotides, the CDR3 is TGCGCCAGCAGCCAAGACGGACAGGGTATTCAGTACTTC.

This chain uses TRBV6-5 with TRBJ2-7; TRBD1 aligns across 9 bases. The germline V gene has CDR1 MNHEY and CDR2 SVGAGI. The CDR3 runs 14 residues. The trim removed 6 bases at V and 7 bases at J, leaving 10 bases unmatched. The chain's CDR3 is CASRSPDRGWEQYF. CDR3 coding DNA: TGTGCCAGCAGATCCCCGGACAGGGGTTGGGAGCAGTACTTC.

J is TRBJ2-7 and V is TRBV7-2; TRBD2 aligns across 14 bases. Trimming cost V 3 bases and J 4 bases; bases outside gene matches: 5. CDR3 length: 16 amino acids. Germline CDR1 SGHTA, CDR2 FQGNSA. DNA of the CDR3: TGTGCCAGCAGCTTGGGACTAGCGGGAGCTGTATACGAGCAGTACTTC. It codes for CASSLGLAGAVYEQYF.